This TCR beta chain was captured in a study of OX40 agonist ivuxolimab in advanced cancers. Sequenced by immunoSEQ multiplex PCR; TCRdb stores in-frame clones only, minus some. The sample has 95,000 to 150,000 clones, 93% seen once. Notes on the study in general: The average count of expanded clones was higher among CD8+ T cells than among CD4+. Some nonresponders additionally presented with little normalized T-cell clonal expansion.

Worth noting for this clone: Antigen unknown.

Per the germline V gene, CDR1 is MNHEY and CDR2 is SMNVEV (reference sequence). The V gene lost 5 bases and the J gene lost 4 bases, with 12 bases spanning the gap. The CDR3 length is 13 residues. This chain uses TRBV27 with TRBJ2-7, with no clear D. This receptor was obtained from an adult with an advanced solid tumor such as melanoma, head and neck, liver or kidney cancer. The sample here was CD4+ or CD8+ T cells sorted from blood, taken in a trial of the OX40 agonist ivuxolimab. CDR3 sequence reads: CASSRILEYEQYF. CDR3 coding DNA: TGTGCCAGCAGTCGGATTCTGGAATACGAGCAGTACTTC.